This record looks at one T cell receptor beta chain sequence and its context. Its matching antigen is unknown. These data are taken from a study of OX40 agonist ivuxolimab in advanced cancers. Study context: Patients were approximately 80% male with ages roughly 20 to 90, mean 60.

Study-level results: Relative to CD4+, CD8+ T cells held more expanded clones on average. Doses of 0.1 to 3.0 mg/kg were accompanied by clonal expansion of CD4+ and CD8+ blood T cells by week 6. Among some nonresponders, normalized T-cell clonal expansion was also low.

Clones were read by immunoSEQ multiplex PCR, and TCRdb kept only the in-frame ones, dropping some. The sample lists 78,000 or so clones, about 91% occurring once. The germline V gene has CDR1 MNHNS and CDR2 SASEGT. V lost 8 bases and J 0 bases, leaving 10 bases between the germline ends. CDR3 length: 13 amino acids. Material: CD4+ or CD8+ T cells sorted from blood, obtained in a trial of the OX40 agonist ivuxolimab. The gene calls are TRBV6-1 and TRBJ2-5; D is undetermined. The source is an adult with an advanced solid tumor such as melanoma, head and neck, liver or kidney cancer. In nucleotides, the CDR3 is TGTGCCAGCGACGTAGGTTACCAAGAGACCCAGTACTTC. Residues: CASDVGYQETQYF.